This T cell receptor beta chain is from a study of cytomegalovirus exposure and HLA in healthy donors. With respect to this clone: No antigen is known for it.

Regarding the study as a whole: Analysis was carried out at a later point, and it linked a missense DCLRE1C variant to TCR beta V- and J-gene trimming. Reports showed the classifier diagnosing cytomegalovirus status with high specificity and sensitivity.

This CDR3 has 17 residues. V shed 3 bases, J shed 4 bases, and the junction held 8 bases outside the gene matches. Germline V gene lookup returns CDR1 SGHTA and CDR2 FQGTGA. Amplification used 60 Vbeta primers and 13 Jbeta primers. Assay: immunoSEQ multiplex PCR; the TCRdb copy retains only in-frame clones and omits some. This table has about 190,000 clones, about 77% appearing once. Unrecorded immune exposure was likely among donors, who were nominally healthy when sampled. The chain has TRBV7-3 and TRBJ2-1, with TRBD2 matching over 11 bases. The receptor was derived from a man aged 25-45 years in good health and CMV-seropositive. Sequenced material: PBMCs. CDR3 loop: CASSFVSGRAGYNEQFF. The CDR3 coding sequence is TGTGCCAGCAGCTTTGTTAGCGGGAGGGCCGGTTACAATGAGCAGTTCTTC.